This T cell receptor (beta chain) comes out of a study of blood T cells in healthy people across ages. Overall study findings and caveats: Naive T cell percentage and TCR beta diversity correlated strongly. It was the long-lived donors that had more naive CD4+ cells and higher diversity than aged donors.

Notes on this clonotype: The antigen remains unidentified. One end of the junction does not line up with germline, which may come from a read error.

The authors ran a second PCR of roughly 6 to 12 cycles using a sample-barcoded 5' primer and a J-beta primer mix. Every sample gave at least 3 million paired-end reads containing CDR3. One entry per CDR3 protein, called by TCRdb with MiXCR from the 5' RACE reads. The sample has about 1.4 million distinct CDR3 sequences; approximately 59% are singletons. Sequencing was done on a sample of blood. This clonotype was obtained from a man between 18 and 29 years old in good health.

The CDR3: CASRSTEASRNTIYF. In nucleotides, the CDR3 is TGTGCCAGCAGGTCGACAGAGGCCTCTAGAAACACCATATATTTT. The chain uses TRBV12-3 or TRBV12-4 and TRBJ1-3, with D perhaps TRBD1 (5 bases). The CDR3 runs 15 residues.